The 12 T cell receptor beta chains listed next were all sequenced from one sample in a study of shared T cell receptors in the human thymus. This table comes from immunoSEQ multiplex PCR, and its TCRdb copy is limited to in-frame clones, with some not included. The sample has 720,000 or so clones, over 75% seen once. The same specimen was also included in a second study, on human thymus T cells.

Sequencing used thymocytes. The receptor set was obtained from a girl under three years old with a congenital heart defect.

The chain carries TRBV25-1 and TRBJ1-2; 8 nucleotides match TRBD1. Per germline, CDR1 MGHDK and CDR2 SYGVNS. This CDR3 region has 16 residues. V shed 2 bases, J shed 4 bases, and the junction held 9 bases outside the gene matches. The CDR3 region is CASSEPSLGQGYGYTF. The CDR3 DNA is TGTGCCAGCAGTGAACCCTCCCTTGGACAGGGCTATGGCTACACCTTC.

V and J are TRBV7-4 and TRBJ1-1, with no clear D. Germline CDR1 reads SGHVT; CDR2 reads SQSDAQ. The CDR3 runs to 14 residues. V lost 5 bases to trimming and J lost 1 base, with 11 bases between them. The CDR3 DNA is TGTGCCAGCAGCCCCCAGCGGCAGAACACTGAAGCTTTCTTT. It codes for CASSPQRQNTEAFF.

The chain is built from TRBV10-3 and TRBJ1-5; D is unresolved. The CDR3 contains 16 residues. CDR1 ENHRY and CDR2 SYGVKD come from the germline V gene. Trimming removed 0 bases from V and 9 bases from J, with 18 bases in between. The CDR3 spells CAISESLGRDEGPQHF. For the CDR3, the DNA is TGTGCCATCAGTGAGTCCCTAGGGCGAGACGAGGGGCCCCAGCATTTT.

This chain uses TRBV7-4 with TRBJ2-5; 7 bases are a match to TRBD1. This CDR3 is 17 amino acids long. With 2 bases clipped from V and 3 bases from J, the junction kept 12 bases outside the gene matches. The germline V gene has CDR1 SGHVT and CDR2 SQSDAQ. The CDR3 region is CASSLIPLTGREETQYF. CDR3 in DNA: TGTGCCAGCAGCTTAATTCCCCTGACAGGGCGGGAAGAGACCCAGTACTTC.

The chain recombines TRBV11-2 with TRBJ1-3, with D tentatively TRBD1 (5 bases). CDR1 and CDR2 from the germline V gene are SGHAT and FQNNGV. The CDR3 is 15 amino acids. With 4 bases removed from V and 16 bases from J, the gap between germline ends came to 26 bases. CDR3 protein: CASSWGLGRTFLAYF. The CDR3 nucleotides are TGTGCCAGCAGCTGGGGACTGGGTCGGACGTTTTTGGCGTATTTT.

This sequence joins TRBV11-3 and TRBJ1-5; the D is unclear. Germline-derived CDR1 and CDR2 are SGHNT and YENEEA. CDR3 length: 11 residues. V was clipped by 0 bases and J by 13 bases, with 7 bases between them. The CDR3: CASSLEGRQHF. In DNA form, the CDR3 reads TGTGCCAGCAGCTTAGAGGGGAGGCAGCATTTT.

The rearrangement uses TRBV29-1 and TRBJ1-2, with D possibly TRBD1 on 5 matching bases. CDR3 length equals 13 residues. Trimming took off 7 bases at V and 0 bases at J, with 12 bases between the two ends. CDR1 and CDR2 from the germline V gene are SQVTM and ANQGSEA. The CDR3 DNA sequence: TGCAGCGCTACACAGACAGCTAACTATGGCTACACCTTC. Its translation: CSATQTANYGYTF.

This clone was seen just once. This chain connects TRBV6-1 to TRBJ2-1; 11 nucleotides align to TRBD2. Per germline, CDR1 MNHNS and CDR2 SASEGT. The V gene end was trimmed by 6 bases and the J gene end by 3 bases; junction bases not matched to a gene: 4. This CDR3 is built from 15 residues. DNA for the CDR3: TGTGCCAGCAGGGGCCTAGCGGGGGGCTACAATGAGCAGTTCTTC. This sequence encodes CASRGLAGGYNEQFF.

The chain employs TRBV10-3 and TRBJ1-3; 8 nucleotides match TRBD1. Germline CDR1 ENHRY, CDR2 SYGVKD. The V and J ends lost 3 bases and 0 bases, in that order; junction bases with no gene match: 16. This CDR3 has 20 residues. CDR3 DNA sequence: TGTGCCATCAGTGATGACAGGGGCGATTGCGAACTAAGCTCTGGAAACACCATATATTTT. This codes for CAISDDRGDCELSSGNTIYF.

J is TRBJ1-5 and V is TRBV6-5, with no clear D. There are 12 residues in the CDR3. Germline loops: CDR1 MNHEY, CDR2 SVGAGI. V shed 6 bases and J shed 3 bases, with 6 bases lying between them. The CDR3 DNA reads as TGTGCCAGCAGGAGAACCAATCAGCCCCAGCATTTT. As protein: CASRRTNQPQHF.

The chain employs TRBV5-1 and TRBJ1-3; 11 bases map to TRBD1. Germline-derived CDR1 and CDR2 are SGHRS and YFSETQ. The CDR3 has 17 amino acids. With V trimmed by 5 bases and J by 2 bases, 9 bases remained unmatched. DNA for the CDR3: TGCGCCAGCAGTTCCACACCGGGACAGGGGGCTGGAAACACCATATATTTT. Its protein product is CASSSTPGQGAGNTIYF.

This chain connects TRBV28 to TRBJ1-1, with D possibly TRBD1 on 5 matching bases. Germline values: CDR1 MDHEN, CDR2 SYDVKM. This CDR3 is built from 13 residues. The V end was cut by 3 bases, the J end by 7 bases, with 12 bases between. CDR3 sequence reads: CASSLGGVLEAFF. The CDR3 DNA reads as TGTGCCAGCAGTTTGGGGGGGGTACTTGAAGCTTTCTTT.